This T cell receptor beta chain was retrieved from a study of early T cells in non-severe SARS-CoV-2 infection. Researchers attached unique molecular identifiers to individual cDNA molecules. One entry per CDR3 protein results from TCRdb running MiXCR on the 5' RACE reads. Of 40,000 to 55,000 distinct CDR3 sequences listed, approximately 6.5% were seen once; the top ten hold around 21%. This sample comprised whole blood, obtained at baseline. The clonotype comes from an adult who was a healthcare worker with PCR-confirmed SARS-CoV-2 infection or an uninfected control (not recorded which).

This chain's CDR3 is CASSGRLAGVPGELFF. CDR3 bases: TGCGCCAGCAGCGGCAGACTAGCGGGAGTACCCGGGGAGCTGTTTTTT. The genes are TRBV5-1 and TRBJ2-2, with TRBD2 matching 12 bases. The CDR3 spans 16 residues. Trimming cost V 4 bases and J 6 bases; bases outside gene matches: 7. Germline CDR1 is SGHRS and CDR2 is YFSETQ.